This is a list of T cell receptor beta chains from one sample in a study of blood T cells in healthy people across ages. Via MiXCR, TCRdb re-called the 5' RACE reads, giving one row per CDR3 protein. This table has around 780,000 distinct CDR3 sequences, 56% appearing once. The sequencing sample was made of blood. Receptors originate from a man between 40 and 49 years old in good health. The CDR3 runs from the conserved cysteine through the conserved F or W. The D gene is left open where the match is weak. Rows may omit the clone size; those that give it use once, few, many or a size class.

TRBV20-1	-	TRBD2	TRBJ2-4	CSARDRLAGQNIQYF	TGCAGTGCTAGAGACAGACTAGCGGGACAAAACATTCAGTACTTC
TRBV11-2	-	-	TRBJ2-5	CASSLDAGQTQYF	TGTGCCAGCAGCTTAGATGCCGGGCAGACCCAGTACTTC
TRBV13	-	TRBD2	TRBJ2-7	CASSPRTRVRGEQYF	TGTGCCAGCAGCCCAAGGACTAGAGTTAGAGGGGAGCAGTACTTC
TRBV5-1	-	-	TRBJ1-2	CASSLGLMGQGLNYGYTF	TGCGCCAGCAGCCTCGGCTTGATGGGTCAGGGATTAAACTATGGCTACACCTTC
TRBV6-2/TRBV6-3	few	TRBD1	TRBJ2-5	CASSPTGGLRKTQYF	TGTGCCAGCAGCCCGACAGGGGGTCTTAGAAAGACCCAGTACTTC
TRBV6-2/TRBV6-3	-	-	TRBJ2-6	CASSYVGGTAGANVLTF	TGTGCCAGCAGTTACGTTGGGGGCACAGCTGGGGCCAACGTCCTGACTTTC
TRBV28	few	-	TRBJ2-7	CASIVGSGGEQYF	TGTGCCAGCATTGTTGGGTCGGGCGGAGAGCAGTACTTC
TRBV6-2/TRBV6-3	few	TRBD1	TRBJ1-2	CASSDRDRDYGYTF	TGTGCCAGCAGCGACCGGGACAGGGACTATGGCTACACCTTC
TRBV6-2/TRBV6-3	-	-	TRBJ1-2	CASSYGLRGGGYTF	TGTGCCAGCAGTTACGGACTACGGGGTGGTGGCTACACCTTC
TRBV20-1	-	TRBD2	TRBJ2-1	CSAKLAGVYNEQFF	TGCAGTGCTAAGCTAGCGGGGGTTTACAATGAGCAGTTCTTC
TRBV6-1	-	TRBD2	TRBJ2-1	CASQTSGYNEQFF	TGTGCCAGCCAGACTAGCGGCTACAATGAGCAGTTCTTC
TRBV20-1	-	-	TRBJ2-1	CSARDSVLGGKQFF	TGCAGTGCTAGAGATTCAGTCCTCGGGGGCAAGCAGTTCTTC
TRBV20-1	once	TRBD2	TRBJ2-1	CSAAHYSGLANEQFF	TGCAGTGCTGCGCACTATTCGGGACTAGCGAATGAGCAGTTCTTC
TRBV3-1	few	TRBD2	TRBJ2-7	CASRATSGGPSYEQYF	TGTGCCAGCAGAGCGACTAGCGGGGGCCCCTCCTACGAGCAGTACTTC
TRBV27	-	-	TRBJ1-1	CASSFSRNTEAFF	TGTGCCAGCAGCTTTTCGAGGAACACTGAAGCTTTCTTT
TRBV20-1	few	TRBD2	TRBJ2-3	CSATRLAGGSTDTQYF	TGCAGTGCTACCCGGCTAGCGGGAGGGAGCACAGATACGCAGTATTTT
TRBV11-3	few	-	TRBJ2-5	CASSLGSLRETQYF	TGTGCCAGCAGCTTAGGGTCCCTACGGGAGACCCAGTACTTC
TRBV7-9	-	-	TRBJ2-7	CASSPILRGFEQYF	TGTGCCAGCAGCCCAATACTCAGGGGATTCGAGCAGTACTTC
TRBV3-1	-	TRBD2	TRBJ2-1	CASSLGSGRNEQFF	TGTGCCAGCAGCCTGGGTAGCGGGAGAAATGAGCAGTTCTTC
TRBV5-1	-	-	TRBJ2-1	CASSLVLSEQFF	TGCGCCAGCAGCTTGGTTCTGAGTGAGCAGTTCTTC
TRBV7-2	-	-	TRBJ2-7	CASSSPRGTAVYEQYF	TGTGCCAGCAGCTCCCCTCGTGGGACCGCAGTCTACGAGCAGTACTTC
TRBV20-1	few	-	TRBJ1-5	CSASRAGRSGNQPQHF	TGCAGTGCTAGTAGGGCAGGGCGGTCTGGCAATCAGCCCCAGCATTTT
TRBV29-1	-	TRBD2	TRBJ2-1	CSVEGTSGLSSYNEQFF	TGCAGCGTTGAAGGGACTAGCGGGCTAAGCTCCTACAATGAGCAGTTCTTC
TRBV4-1	few	TRBD2	TRBJ2-1	CASSHRSAGFYNEQFF	TGCGCCAGCAGCCATCGTTCAGCGGGGTTTTACAATGAGCAGTTCTTC
TRBV10-3	once	-	TRBJ1-1	CASIQRENTEAFF	TGTGCCAGTATTCAGAGAGAGAACACTGAAGCTTTCTTT
TRBV6-1	-	-	TRBJ1-1	CASSEAWDTEAFF	TGTGCCAGCAGTGAAGCCTGGGACACTGAAGCTTTCTTT
TRBV6-5	few	TRBD2	TRBJ2-1	CASSYVAGGYNEQFF	TGTGCCAGCAGTTACGTAGCGGGAGGCTACAATGAGCAGTTCTTC
TRBV15	-	-	TRBJ2-7	CATSFDRAYEQYF	TGTGCCACCAGCTTTGACCGAGCCTACGAGCAGTACTTC
TRBV20-1	-	-	TRBJ1-5	CSAGRQNQPQHF	TGCAGTGCTGGACGGCAAAATCAGCCCCAGCATTTT
TRBV9	once	-	TRBJ2-5	CASSVGAPRRLETQYF	TGTGCCAGCAGCGTAGGGGCGCCCCGGCGACTAGAGACCCAGTACTTC
TRBV7-3	-	-	TRBJ2-5	CASSSRLTGTQYF	TGTGCCAGCAGCTCACGGTTAACGGGGACCCAGTACTTC
TRBV4-1	once	-	TRBJ2-3	CASSQEGGLITDTQYF	TGCGCCAGCAGCCAAGAGGGCGGACTGATCACAGATACGCAGTATTTT
TRBV25-1	-	TRBD2	TRBJ2-4	CASSEERAGANIQYF	TGTGCCAGCAGTGAGGAGCGAGCGGGGGCCAACATTCAGTACTTC
TRBV10-3	-	-	TRBJ2-5	CAISESTAQETQYF	TGTGCCATCAGTGAGTCAACAGCCCAAGAGACCCAGTACTTC
TRBV10-3	-	-	TRBJ2-7	CAISGYSLRKRYEQYF	TGTGCCATCAGTGGTTACAGCCTCAGAAAACGCTACGAGCAGTACTTC
TRBV12-3/TRBV12-4	once	-	TRBJ1-3	CASSWGGSEGNTIYF	TGTGCCAGCAGTTGGGGAGGGAGCGAAGGAAACACCATATATTTT
TRBV20-1	-	-	TRBJ2-1	CSARDPGDWREQFF	TGCAGTGCTAGAGATCCGGGAGATTGGCGTGAGCAGTTCTTC
TRBV18	-	-	TRBJ2-3	CASSPAGGSDTQYF	TGTGCCAGCTCCCCAGCAGGGGGGTCAGATACGCAGTATTTT
TRBV3-1	-	-	TRBJ2-5	CASSQVRRLQETRYF	TGTGCCAGCAGCCAAGTGAGACGTCTTCAAGAGACCCGGTACTTC